This is a list of T cell receptor beta chains from one sample in a study of blood T cell repertoires in COVID-19. The table came from immunoSEQ multiplex PCR; TCRdb's copy has only in-frame clones and leaves some out. The sample comprises roughly 200,000 clones, around nine tenths of which are singletons, and nearly 0.55% rests with the top ten. Sequenced sample: peripheral blood. The receptors stem from a man in his fifties with acute or convalescent COVID-19. The CDR3 runs from the conserved cysteine through the conserved F or W. D genes are given only for firm matches. The size of a clone is reported for some rows only, either as once, few or many, or as a class for expanded clones.

15	TRBD2	TRBV24-1	NA	TRBJ2-2	CATSTLAGPPEELFF
13	NA	TRBV11-3	NA	TRBJ2-3	CASSSAGTDTQYF
13	TRBD1	TRBV11-2	NA	TRBJ2-4	CASSFTGDVIQYF
16	NA	TRBV6-5	few	TRBJ1-2	CASSYSGQGWGYGYTF
14	NA	TRBV3-1/TRBV3-2	NA	TRBJ2-7	CASSQEGGVHEQYF
19	TRBD1	TRBV27	NA	TRBJ2-1	CASSLFRDRGEGNKGEQFF
11	NA	TRBV20-1	few	TRBJ2-7	CSASGSYEQYF
18	TRBD1	TRBV7-6	once	TRBJ2-2	CASSRTAGQGTNTGELFF
14	TRBD1	TRBV28	NA	TRBJ1-6	CASRLDRENSPLHF
15	TRBD1	TRBV24-1	NA	TRBJ1-2	CATSDPSGTEHGYTF
16	TRBD2	TRBV4-1	NA	TRBJ2-7	CASSQSPGTSGYEQYF
18	NA	TRBV4-2	NA	TRBJ2-1	CASSQEALGGISYNEQFF
14	TRBD1	TRBV27	once	TRBJ1-1	CASSLYDRGTEAFF
12	NA	TRBV28	NA	TRBJ2-7	CASRATVYEQYF
14	NA	TRBV2	NA	TRBJ2-2	CASSEVGGDGELFF
16	NA	TRBV5-6	NA	TRBJ1-1	CASSLLFRPGNTEAFF
16	NA	TRBV29-1	NA	TRBJ1-1	CSVDGRVDPMNTEAFF
13	NA	TRBV19	NA	TRBJ1-5	CASSIVGLQPQHF
16	TRBD1	TRBV5-1	NA	TRBJ2-2	CASSYSGTGKAGELFF
14	NA	TRBV7-8	NA	TRBJ2-3	CASSLRFGTDTQYF
16	TRBD1	TRBV7-9	NA	TRBJ2-1	CASSPPDRGRGNEQFF
13	NA	TRBV2	NA	TRBJ1-6	CASSVRGNSPLHF
16	TRBD1	TRBV18	NA	TRBJ2-3	CASSPSTGGKGDTQYF
15	NA	TRBV19	NA	TRBJ1-5	CASSHLTDGNQPQHF
15	TRBD1	TRBV30	NA	TRBJ1-5	CAWSVRDRRFEPQHF
13	TRBD2	TRBV6-5	NA	TRBJ2-7	CASSPEGLAGVQF
13	NA	TRBV5-4	NA	TRBJ1-1	CASSLAKNTEAFF
15	NA	TRBV2	NA	TRBJ1-5	CASSEQGTPNQPQHF
14	TRBD1	TRBV27	few	TRBJ1-4	CASSSGTGVEKLFF
16	TRBD2	TRBV19	NA	TRBJ2-1	CASKPRLAGGYNEQFF
15	NA	TRBV7-9	NA	TRBJ1-4	CASSPHSATNEKLFF
16	TRBD1	TRBV3-1/TRBV3-2	NA	TRBJ2-7	CASSQPRTGQSYEQYF
16	TRBD2	TRBV29-1	NA	TRBJ2-3	CSARGLAGGQSDTQYF
14	NA	TRBV5-1	NA	TRBJ2-1	CASSLGISDNEQFF
17	NA	TRBV6-9	NA	TRBJ2-3	CASSYRAGTLSTDTQYF
15	TRBD1	TRBV11-2	NA	TRBJ2-1	CASSTRRDSRNEQFF
17	TRBD2	TRBV10-1	NA	TRBJ2-6	CASPGLAGGPGANVLTF
16	TRBD1	TRBV28	NA	TRBJ1-6	CASSSESPGQGVTLHF
16	NA	TRBV5-1	NA	TRBJ1-1	CASSPGHISGNTEAFF
12	NA	TRBV29-1	once	TRBJ2-3	CSVHRDADTQYF
14	NA	TRBV19	NA	TRBJ1-4	CASSIEGSGEKLFF
16	NA	TRBV5-4	NA	TRBJ2-3	CASSLARETGTDTQYF
16	NA	TRBV7-9	NA	TRBJ2-3	CASSSNKDSSTDTQYF
13	NA	TRBV5-1	NA	TRBJ1-1	CASRMGAGTEAFF
14	TRBD1	TRBV13	once	TRBJ1-1	CASSLVDRGTEAFF